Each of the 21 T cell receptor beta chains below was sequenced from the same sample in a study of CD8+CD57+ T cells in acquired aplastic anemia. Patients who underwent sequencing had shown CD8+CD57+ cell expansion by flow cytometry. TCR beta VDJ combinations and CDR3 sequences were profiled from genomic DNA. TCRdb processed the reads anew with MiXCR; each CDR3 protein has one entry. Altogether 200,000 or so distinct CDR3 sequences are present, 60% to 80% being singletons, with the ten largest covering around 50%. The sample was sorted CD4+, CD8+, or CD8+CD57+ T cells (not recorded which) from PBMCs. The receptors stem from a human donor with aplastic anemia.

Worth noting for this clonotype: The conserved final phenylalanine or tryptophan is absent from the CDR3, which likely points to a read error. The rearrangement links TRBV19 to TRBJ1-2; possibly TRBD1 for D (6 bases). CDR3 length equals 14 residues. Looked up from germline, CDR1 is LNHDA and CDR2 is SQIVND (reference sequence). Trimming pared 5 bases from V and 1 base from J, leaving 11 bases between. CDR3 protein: CASSATGINYGYTL. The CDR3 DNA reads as TGTGCCAGTAGTGCTACAGGGATTAACTATGGCTACACCCTC.

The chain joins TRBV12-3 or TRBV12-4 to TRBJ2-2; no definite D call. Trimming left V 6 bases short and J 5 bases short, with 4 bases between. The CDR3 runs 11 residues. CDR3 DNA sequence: TGTGCCAGCAGGGATACCGGGGAGCTGTTTTTT. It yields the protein CASRDTGELFF.

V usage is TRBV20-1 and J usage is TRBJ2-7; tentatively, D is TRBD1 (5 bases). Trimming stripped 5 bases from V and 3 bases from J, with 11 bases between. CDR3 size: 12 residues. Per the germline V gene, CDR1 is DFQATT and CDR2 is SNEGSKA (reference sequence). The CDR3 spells CSAPYDSYEQYF. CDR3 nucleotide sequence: TGCAGTGCTCCCTACGACAGCTACGAGCAGTACTTC.

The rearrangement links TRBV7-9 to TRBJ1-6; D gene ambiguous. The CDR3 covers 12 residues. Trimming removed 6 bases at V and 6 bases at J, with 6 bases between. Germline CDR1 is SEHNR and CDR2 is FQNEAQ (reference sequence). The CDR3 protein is CASSYLNSPLHF. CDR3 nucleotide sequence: TGTGCCAGCAGTTATCTTAATTCACCCCTCCACTTT. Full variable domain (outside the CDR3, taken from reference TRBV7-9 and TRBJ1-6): DTGVSQNPRHKITKRGQNVTFRCDPISEHNRLYWYRQTLGQGPEFLTYFQNEAQLEKSRLLSDRFSAERPKGSFSTLEIQRTEQGDSAMYLCASSYLNSPLHFGNGTRLTVT.

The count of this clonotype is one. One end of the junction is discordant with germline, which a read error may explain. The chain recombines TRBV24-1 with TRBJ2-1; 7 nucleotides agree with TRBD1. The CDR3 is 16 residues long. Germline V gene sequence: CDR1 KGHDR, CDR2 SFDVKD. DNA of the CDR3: TGTGCCGCCAGTGATTTGAACAGGGGATCCTACAATGAGCAGTTCTTC. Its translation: CAASDLNRGSYNEQFF.

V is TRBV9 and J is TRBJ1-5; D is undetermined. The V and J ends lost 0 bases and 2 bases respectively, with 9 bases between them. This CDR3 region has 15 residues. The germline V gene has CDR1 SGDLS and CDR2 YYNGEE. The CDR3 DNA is TGTGCCAGCAGCGTAGGGATTCGGGGCAATCAGCCCCAGCATTTT. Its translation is CASSVGIRGNQPQHF.

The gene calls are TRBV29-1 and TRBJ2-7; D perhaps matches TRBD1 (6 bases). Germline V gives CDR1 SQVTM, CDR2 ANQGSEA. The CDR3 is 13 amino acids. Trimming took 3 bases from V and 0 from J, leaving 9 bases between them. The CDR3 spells CSVEDSNSYEQYF. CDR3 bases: TGCAGCGTTGAGGACAGCAACTCCTACGAGCAGTACTTC.

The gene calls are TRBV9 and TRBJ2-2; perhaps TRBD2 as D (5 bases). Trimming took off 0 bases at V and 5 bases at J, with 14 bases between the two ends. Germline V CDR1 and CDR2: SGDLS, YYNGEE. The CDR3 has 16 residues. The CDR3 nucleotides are TGTGCCAGCAGCGTAGTTCCGGATTCGGGGACCGGGGAGCTGTTTTTT. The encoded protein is CASSVVPDSGTGELFF.

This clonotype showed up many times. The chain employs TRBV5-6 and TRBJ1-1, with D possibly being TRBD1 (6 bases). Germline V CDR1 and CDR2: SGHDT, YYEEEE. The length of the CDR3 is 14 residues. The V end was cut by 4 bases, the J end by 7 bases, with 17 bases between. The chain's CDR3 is CASSTGGLKGEAFF. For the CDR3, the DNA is TGTGCCAGCAGCACCGGGGGGCTTAAGGGTGAAGCTTTCTTT.

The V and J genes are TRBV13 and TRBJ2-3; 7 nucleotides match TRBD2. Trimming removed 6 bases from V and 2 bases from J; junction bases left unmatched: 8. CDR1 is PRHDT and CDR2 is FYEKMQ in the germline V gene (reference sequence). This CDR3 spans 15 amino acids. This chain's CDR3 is CASSLWTRLTDTQYF. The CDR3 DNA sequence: TGTGCCAGCAGTTTGTGGACTAGACTCACAGATACGCAGTATTTT.

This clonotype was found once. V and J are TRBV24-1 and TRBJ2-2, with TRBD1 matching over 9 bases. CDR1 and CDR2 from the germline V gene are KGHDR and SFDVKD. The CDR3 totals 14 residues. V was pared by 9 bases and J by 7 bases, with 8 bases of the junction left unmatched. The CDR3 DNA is TGTGCCACCGGCCGGACAGGGGAAGGCGGGGAGCTGTTTTTT. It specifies CATGRTGEGGELFF.

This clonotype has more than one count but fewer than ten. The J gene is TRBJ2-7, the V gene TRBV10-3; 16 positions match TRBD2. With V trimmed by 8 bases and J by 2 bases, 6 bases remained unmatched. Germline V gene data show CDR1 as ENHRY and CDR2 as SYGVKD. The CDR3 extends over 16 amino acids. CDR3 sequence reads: CAIGGTSGGDTYEQYF. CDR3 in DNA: TGTGCCATCGGGGGGACTAGCGGGGGGGACACCTACGAGCAGTACTTC.

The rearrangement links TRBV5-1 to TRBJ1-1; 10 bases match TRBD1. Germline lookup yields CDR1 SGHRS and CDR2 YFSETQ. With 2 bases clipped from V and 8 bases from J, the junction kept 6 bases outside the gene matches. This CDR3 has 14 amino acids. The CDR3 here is CASSLKGQGLEAFF. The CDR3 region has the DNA TGCGCCAGCAGCTTAAAGGGACAGGGGCTGGAAGCTTTCTTT.

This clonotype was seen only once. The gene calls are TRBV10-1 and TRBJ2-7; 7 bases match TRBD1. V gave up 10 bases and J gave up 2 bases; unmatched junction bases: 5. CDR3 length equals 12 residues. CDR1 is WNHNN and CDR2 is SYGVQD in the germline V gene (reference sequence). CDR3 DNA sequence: TGCGCCATAACGACAGGGCCCTACGAGCAGTACTTC. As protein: CAITTGPYEQYF.

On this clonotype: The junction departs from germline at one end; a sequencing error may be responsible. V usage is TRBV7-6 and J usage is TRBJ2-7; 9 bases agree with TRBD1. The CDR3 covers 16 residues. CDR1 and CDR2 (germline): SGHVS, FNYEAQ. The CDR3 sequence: CACSFSPGQGAYEQYF. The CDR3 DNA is TGTGCCTGCAGCTTCTCCCCGGGACAGGGTGCCTACGAGCAGTACTTC.

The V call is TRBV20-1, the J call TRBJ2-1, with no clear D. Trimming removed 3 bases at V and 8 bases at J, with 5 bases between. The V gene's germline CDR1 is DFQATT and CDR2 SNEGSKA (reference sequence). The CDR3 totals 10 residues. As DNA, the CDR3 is TGCAGTGCTAGCCTGTATGAGCAGTTCTTC. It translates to CSASLYEQFF.

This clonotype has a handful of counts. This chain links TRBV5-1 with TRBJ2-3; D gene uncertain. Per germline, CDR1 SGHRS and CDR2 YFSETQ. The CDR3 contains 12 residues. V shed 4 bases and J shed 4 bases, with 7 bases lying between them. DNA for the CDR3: TGCGCCAGCAGCAATAATCCAGATACGCAGTATTTT. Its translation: CASSNNPDTQYF.

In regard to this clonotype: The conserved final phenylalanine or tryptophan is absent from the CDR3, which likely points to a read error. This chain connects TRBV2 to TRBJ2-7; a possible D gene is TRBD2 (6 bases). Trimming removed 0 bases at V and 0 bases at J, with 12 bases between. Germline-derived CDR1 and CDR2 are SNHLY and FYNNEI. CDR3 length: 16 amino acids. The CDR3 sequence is CASSEAGRSSSYEQYL. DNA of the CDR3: TGTGCCAGCAGTGAAGCTGGGAGGTCGAGCTCCTACGAGCAGTACCTC.

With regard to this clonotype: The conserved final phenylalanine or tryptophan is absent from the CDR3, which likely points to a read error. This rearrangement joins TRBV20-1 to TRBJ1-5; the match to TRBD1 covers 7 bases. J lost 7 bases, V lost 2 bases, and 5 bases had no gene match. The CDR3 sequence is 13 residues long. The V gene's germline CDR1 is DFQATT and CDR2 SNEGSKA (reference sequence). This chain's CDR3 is CSARRQGGQPQHS. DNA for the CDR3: TGCAGTGCTAGACGACAGGGCGGGCAGCCCCAGCATTCT.

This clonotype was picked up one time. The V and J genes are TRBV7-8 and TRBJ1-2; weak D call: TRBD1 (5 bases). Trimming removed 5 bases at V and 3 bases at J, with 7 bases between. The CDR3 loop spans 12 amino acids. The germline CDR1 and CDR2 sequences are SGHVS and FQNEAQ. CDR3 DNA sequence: TGTGCCAGCAGCCAACAGGACTATGGCTACACCTTC. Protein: CASSQQDYGYTF.

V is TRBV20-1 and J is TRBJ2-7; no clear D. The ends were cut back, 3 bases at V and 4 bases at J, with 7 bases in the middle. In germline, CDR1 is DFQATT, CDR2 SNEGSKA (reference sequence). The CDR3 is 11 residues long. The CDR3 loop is CSASRHYEQYF. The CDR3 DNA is TGCAGTGCTAGCCGACATTACGAGCAGTACTTC.